The sequence of this T cell receptor beta chain was determined in a study of cytomegalovirus exposure and HLA in healthy donors. Notes on the study in general: Accurate predictions that matched the HLA-A and HLA-B alleles of most subjects were reportedly made from TCR beta sequences.

Primers for the PCR totalled 60 Vbeta and 13 Jbeta. The assay was immunoSEQ multiplex PCR, and TCRdb's table has in-frame clones only and misses some. This sample has roughly 140,000 clones; roughly three quarters occur once, and the top ten carry 4% to 6%. Concerning this clone: Its antigen is unknown.

The sequenced material came from PBMCs. This receptor was obtained from a woman in her 50s in good health and CMV-seronegative.

CDR3 nucleotides: TGTGCCATCGGAGCTTCCTACGAGCAGTACTTC. It codes for CAIGASYEQYF. This chain uses TRBV10-3 with TRBJ2-7; D not certain. The ends were cut back, 8 bases at V and 1 base at J, with 6 bases in the middle. The CDR3 sequence is 11 residues long. Germline CDR1 and CDR2: ENHRY and SYGVKD.